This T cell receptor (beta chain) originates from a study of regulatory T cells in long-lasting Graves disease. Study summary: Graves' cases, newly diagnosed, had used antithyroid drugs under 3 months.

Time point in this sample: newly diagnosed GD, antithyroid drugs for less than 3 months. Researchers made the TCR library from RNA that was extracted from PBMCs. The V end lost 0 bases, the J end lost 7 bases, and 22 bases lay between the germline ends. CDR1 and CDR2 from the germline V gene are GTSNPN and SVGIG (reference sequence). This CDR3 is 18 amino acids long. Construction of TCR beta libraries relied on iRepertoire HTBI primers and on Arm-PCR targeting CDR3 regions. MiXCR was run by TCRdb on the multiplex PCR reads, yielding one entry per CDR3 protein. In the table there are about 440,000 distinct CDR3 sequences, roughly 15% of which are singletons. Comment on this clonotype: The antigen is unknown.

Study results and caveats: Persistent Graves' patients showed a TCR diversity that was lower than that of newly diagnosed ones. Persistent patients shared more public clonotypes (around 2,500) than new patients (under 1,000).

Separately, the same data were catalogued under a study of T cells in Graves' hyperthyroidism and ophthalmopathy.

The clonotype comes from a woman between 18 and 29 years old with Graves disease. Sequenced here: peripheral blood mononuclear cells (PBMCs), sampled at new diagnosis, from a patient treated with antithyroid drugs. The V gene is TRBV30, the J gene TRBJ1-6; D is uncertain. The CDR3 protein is CAWSVPLYGGPGNSPLHF. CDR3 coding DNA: TGTGCCTGGAGTGTACCCCTTTACGGCGGGCCGGGGAATTCACCCCTCCACTTT.